The 14 T cell receptor beta chains listed next were all sequenced from one sample in a study of blood T cell repertoires in COVID-19. TCRdb's copy holds only in-frame clones and misses some; the assay was immunoSEQ multiplex PCR. This sample has 350,000 to 450,000 clones, with about 90% found just once. The specimen was PBMCs or T cells enriched from blood (not recorded which). These receptors came from a young woman who had recovered from COVID-19.

This clone is a singleton in its sample. V and J are TRBV20-1 and TRBJ2-3; 13 bases line up with TRBD2. This CDR3 spans 17 amino acids. The V segment lost 3 bases and the J segment 5 bases; nucleotides outside the gene matches: 11. CDR1 and CDR2 from the germline V gene are DFQATT and SNEGSKA (reference sequence). CDR3 DNA: TGCAGTGCTAGTCGGGGCCGACTAGCGGGAGGAAGAGATACGCAGTATTTT. It encodes CSASRGRLAGGRDTQYF.

CDR3 amino acids: CASRTREGGSSYNEQFF. CDR3 DNA sequence: TGTGCCAGTAGGACTAGGGAGGGGGGAAGCTCCTACAATGAGCAGTTCTTC. V and J are TRBV19 and TRBJ2-1; weak D call: TRBD2 (7 bases). Trimming shortened V by 6 bases and J by 0 bases, and 18 bases separated the two germline ends. Germline CDR1 reads LNHDA; CDR2 reads SQIVND (reference sequence). The CDR3 length is 17 residues.

The chain uses TRBV30 and TRBJ2-3; TRBD2 might be the D (5 bases). In germline, CDR1 is GTSNPN, CDR2 SVGIG (reference sequence). The CDR3 runs to 16 residues. V was clipped by 0 bases and J by 2 bases, with 15 bases between them. The CDR3 spells CAWSVLASRLTDTQYF. The CDR3 DNA reads TGTGCCTGGAGTGTCTTGGCTAGCAGACTCACAGATACGCAGTATTTT.

The V gene is TRBV6-5, the J gene TRBJ1-1; 8 bases agree with TRBD1. Germline V lookup: CDR1 MNHEY, CDR2 SVGAGI. Unmatched junction bases numbered 7, after V lost 0 bases and J lost 4 bases. The length of the CDR3 is 16 residues. The CDR3 sequence: CASSYSGRTGPTEAFF. The CDR3 DNA follows: TGTGCCAGCAGTTACTCAGGGCGGACAGGGCCCACTGAAGCTTTCTTT.

V gene TRBV5-1 combines with J gene TRBJ1-6; unclear D gene. The germline V gene encodes CDR1 SGHRS and CDR2 YFSETQ. V lost 4 bases and J lost 7, with 12 bases in between. The CDR3 loop spans 14 amino acids. The DNA of the CDR3 is TGCGCCAGCAGCCCCACATGGCAAAATTCACCCCTCCACTTT. It yields the protein CASSPTWQNSPLHF.

This sequence joins TRBV12-3 or TRBV12-4 and TRBJ1-1; D remains unclear. V lost 7 bases and J 3 bases, leaving 12 bases between the germline ends. CDR3 length equals 13 residues. The CDR3 sequence: CASKLWGDTEAFF. Here the CDR3 DNA reads TGTGCCAGCAAACTTTGGGGAGACACTGAAGCTTTCTTT.

This sequence joins TRBV2 and TRBJ1-2, with D possibly TRBD1 on 6 matching bases. There are 13 residues in the CDR3. V was shortened by 7 bases and J by 10 bases, with 19 bases between the two germline ends. The germline gives CDR1 SNHLY, CDR2 FYNNEI. The chain's CDR3 is CASTRTGRGFYTF. The CDR3 DNA is TGTGCCAGCACCAGAACCGGCAGGGGCTTCTACACCTTC.

The rearrangement uses TRBV5-1 and TRBJ2-7; 7 positions agree with TRBD2. After removal of 0 bases from V and 5 bases from J, the junction contained 11 bases not matched to a gene. This CDR3 has 16 amino acids. Germline V gene sequence: CDR1 SGHRS, CDR2 YFSETQ. The CDR3 DNA sequence: TGCGCCAGCAGCTTGGAACCGGGGAGGGTCCGCGACGAGCAGTACTTC. It yields the protein CASSLEPGRVRDEQYF. Drawing the rest from reference TRBV5-1 and TRBJ2-7, the complete variable domain is KAGVTQTPRYLIKTRGQQVTLSCSPISGHRSVSWYQQTPGQGLQFLFEYFSETQRNKGNFPGRFSGRQFSNSRSEMNVSTLELGDSALYLCASSLEPGRVRDEQYFGPGTRLTVT.

V and J are TRBV7-2 and TRBJ1-1, with D hard to call. CDR1 SGHTA and CDR2 FQGNSA come from the germline V gene. CDR3 length: 14 residues. V lost 5 bases, J lost 2 bases, and 12 bases lay in between. The CDR3 is CASSHGGGNTEAFF. CDR3 coding DNA: TGTGCCAGCAGCCACGGAGGCGGAAACACTGAAGCTTTCTTT.

V and J are TRBV2 and TRBJ1-1; 7 bases fit TRBD1. This CDR3 is built from 13 residues. Germline V gives CDR1 SNHLY, CDR2 FYNNEI. The ends lost 7 bases at V and 1 base at J; junction bases unmatched: 3. The CDR3 region has the DNA TGTGCCAGCATAAGGACAGGGAACACTGAAGCTTTCTTT. It translates to CASIRTGNTEAFF.

The J gene is TRBJ2-1, the V gene TRBV28; TRBD2 agrees at 9 bases. Unmatched junction bases numbered 2, after V lost 2 bases and J lost 6 bases. The CDR3 covers 14 residues. CDR1 MDHEN and CDR2 SYDVKM come from the germline V gene. The CDR3 loop reads CASSLRGGGNEQFF. The CDR3, as DNA: TGTGCCAGCAGTTTACGCGGGGGGGGCAATGAGCAGTTCTTC.

The chain employs TRBV2 and TRBJ2-7, with 7 bases fitting TRBD1. Germline CDR1 is SNHLY and CDR2 is FYNNEI. With V trimmed by 7 bases and J by 3 bases, 15 bases remained unmatched. The CDR3 is made up of 16 amino acids. CDR3 in amino acids: CASTTLNWDRYYEQYF. The CDR3 nucleotides are TGTGCCAGCACCACCCTCAACTGGGACAGATACTACGAGCAGTACTTC.

The J gene is TRBJ1-3, the V gene TRBV27; TRBD1 agrees at 7 bases. CDR3 length: 13 residues. Trimming cost V 8 bases and J 2 bases; bases outside gene matches: 3. Germline V gene sequence: CDR1 MNHEY, CDR2 SMNVEV (reference sequence). CDR3 coding DNA: TGTGCCAGCGGCGGGACAGCTGGAAACACCATATATTTT. As protein: CASGGTAGNTIYF.

This chain connects TRBV29-1 to TRBJ2-5; D call uncertain. The ends were cut back, 1 base at V and 4 bases at J, with 10 bases in the middle. CDR3 length: 13 residues. Germline assignment: CDR1 SQVTM and CDR2 ANQGSEA. DNA for the CDR3: TGCAGCGTTGAAGTGGTGAGTGGAGAGACCCAGTACTTC. Amino acids: CSVEVVSGETQYF.